Listed below are T cell receptor beta chains from one sample, sequenced in a study of blood T cell repertoires in COVID-19. Clones were sequenced by immunoSEQ multiplex PCR, and TCRdb holds only the in-frame ones, with some missing. The sample shows some 240,000 clones, roughly 79% of them seen only once. The specimen was peripheral blood. These receptors all stem from a woman aged 80 or over with COVID-19, enrolled during active disease. The CDR3 runs from the conserved cysteine through the conserved F or W. A D gene is named only where the DNA matches it firmly. Rows give clone size only sometimes, using once, few, many, or a class for an expanded clone.

j_call v_call d_call clone_size cdr3_aa cdr3_nt
TRBJ1-1 TRBV6-5 - - CASSTNRRNTEAFF TGTGCCAGCAGTACTAACAGGAGGAACACTGAAGCTTTCTTT
TRBJ2-5 TRBV7-9 - few CASSLEAASQETQYF TGTGCCAGCAGCTTAGAGGCGGCCAGCCAAGAGACCCAGTACTTC
TRBJ2-7 TRBV27 TRBD1 - CASSFYSLRDRVFEQYF TGTGCCAGCAGTTTTTACAGCCTCCGGGACAGGGTCTTCGAGCAGTACTTC
TRBJ1-6 TRBV2 - many CASRRVGRWQGNSPLHF TGTGCCAGCAGAAGGGTAGGGCGATGGCAGGGGAATTCACCCCTCCACTTT
TRBJ2-2 TRBV3-1/TRBV3-2 TRBD2 - CASSLPGTSLFTGELFF TGTGCCAGCAGCCTACCCGGGACTAGCCTTTTCACCGGGGAGCTGTTTTTT
TRBJ2-7 TRBV5-4 - once CASSSYAAPGSYEQYF TGTGCCAGCAGCTCCTATGCGGCCCCGGGGTCCTACGAGCAGTACTTC
TRBJ1-1 TRBV28 - - CASSLIGGNTEAFF TGTGCCAGCAGTTTAATAGGGGGGAACACTGAAGCTTTCTTT
TRBJ1-4 TRBV5-1 - - CASSLGQTDNEKLFF TGCGCCAGCAGCTTGGGACAGACAGACAATGAAAAACTGTTTTTT
TRBJ1-4 TRBV5-1 TRBD1 - CASSPYRGEAEKLFF TGCGCCAGCAGCCCTTACAGGGGGGAGGCGGAAAAACTGTTTTTT
TRBJ2-7 TRBV6-2/TRBV6-3 - - CASSFPGNRYEQYF TGTGCCAGCAGCTTTCCAGGGAACCGGTACGAGCAGTACTTC